Following are 21 T cell receptor beta chains from one sample sequenced in a study of regulatory T cells in long-lasting Graves disease. iRepertoire HTBI primers and Arm-PCR of CDR3 regions built TCR beta libraries. TCRdb fed the multiplex PCR reads into MiXCR, producing one record per CDR3 protein. The repertoire holds 500,000 or so distinct CDR3 sequences, about 16% seen once, with more than 20% in the top ten. The time point was: newly diagnosed GD, antithyroid drugs for less than 3 months. Extracted PBMC RNA gave rise to the TCR library. Separately, the same data were catalogued under a study of T cells in Graves' hyperthyroidism and ophthalmopathy.

The starting material was peripheral blood mononuclear cells (PBMCs), obtained at new diagnosis, from a patient treated with antithyroid drugs. The receptor source for this set is a woman aged 35-65 years with Graves disease.

A word on this clonotype: A much larger clone lies a single base off, so this may be a read error. The genes are TRBV6-5 and TRBJ2-5; 7 bases match TRBD2. The V and J ends lost 0 bases and 9 bases, in that order; junction bases with no gene match: 7. The CDR3 has 14 residues. Germline-derived CDR1 and CDR2 are MNHEY and SVGAGI. The CDR3 coding sequence is TGTGCCAGCAGTTACTCGAGCGGTCGGGAGGCCCAGTACTTC. Residues: CASSYSSGREAQYF.

This clonotype was observed many times. The chain recombines TRBV7-9 with TRBJ2-1; the D is unclear. V lost 3 bases to trimming and J lost 7 bases, with 10 bases between them. This CDR3 has 13 amino acids. Per germline, CDR1 SEHNR and CDR2 FQNEAQ (reference sequence). CDR3 sequence (DNA): TGTGCCAGCAGCTTCGGCCTGGGGAATGAGCAGTTCTTC. It translates to CASSFGLGNEQFF.

There are many counts of this clonotype. V usage is TRBV6-1 and J usage is TRBJ2-2; D uncertain. Germline CDR1 and CDR2: MNHNS and SASEGT. This CDR3 is built from 14 residues. V was pared by 1 base and J by 4 bases, with 7 bases between. The CDR3 nucleotides are TGTGCCAGCAGTGAAGGGTCGGGCACCGGGGAGCTGTTTTTT. Residues: CASSEGSGTGELFF.

This sequence joins TRBV7-9 and TRBJ1-4; 8 bases are a match to TRBD1. Per germline, CDR1 SEHNR and CDR2 FQNEAQ (reference sequence). There are 15 residues in the CDR3. V was pared by 1 base and J by 3 bases, with 1 base of the junction left unmatched. The DNA for the CDR3 is TGTGCCAGCAGCTTAGGGGGACAGGCTAATGAAAAACTGTTTTTT. This codes for CASSLGGQANEKLFF.

This clonotype was counted many times. The V and J genes are TRBV12-3 or TRBV12-4 and TRBJ2-1; D remains ambiguous. This CDR3 has 12 residues. The V end lost 8 bases, the J end lost 6 bases, and 11 bases lay between the germline ends. The CDR3 DNA sequence: TGTGCCAGCGGTAACTCGGGCAATGAGCAGTTCTTC. Amino acid sequence: CASGNSGNEQFF.

The rearrangement links TRBV2 to TRBJ2-7; tentatively, D is TRBD1 (5 bases). Trimming shortened V by 3 bases and J by 2 bases, and 17 bases separated the two germline ends. This CDR3 comprises 16 residues. Germline CDR1 and CDR2: SNHLY and FYNNEI. The CDR3 is CASSDSTDLPTYEQYF. In DNA form, the CDR3 reads TGTGCCAGCAGTGACTCGACAGATCTTCCAACCTACGAGCAGTACTTC.

Many counts were recorded for this clonotype. The chain links TRBV5-4 to TRBJ2-1; TRBD2 might be the D (5 bases). Germline values: CDR1 SGHNT, CDR2 YYREEE (reference sequence). The V gene lost 3 bases and the J gene lost 4 bases, with 8 bases spanning the gap. This CDR3 region has 13 residues. The CDR3 here is CASSSLAYNEQFF. The CDR3 DNA reads as TGTGCCAGCAGCTCGCTAGCTTACAATGAGCAGTTCTTC. The entire variable domain, with the rest obtained from reference TRBV5-4 and TRBJ2-1, is as follows: ETGVTQSPTHLIKTRGQQVTLRCSSQSGHNTVSWYQQALGQGPQFIFQYYREEENGRGNFPPRFSGLQFPNYSSELNVNALELDDSALYLCASSSLAYNEQFFGPGTRLTVL.

This clonotype was seen at least ten times. V and J are TRBV2 and TRBJ2-7; perhaps TRBD2 as D (7 bases). The CDR3 runs to 16 residues. V dropped 1 base and J dropped 2 bases, with 15 bases sitting between them. The germline V gene has CDR1 SNHLY and CDR2 FYNNEI. DNA of the CDR3: TGTGCCAGCAGTGAAGAGGGCGGGGGCATCGCCTACGAGCAGTACTTC. Translation gives CASSEEGGGIAYEQYF.

Ten or more counts support this clonotype. The chain links TRBV11-1 to TRBJ2-5, with 7 bases lining up with TRBD1. The V gene's germline CDR1 is SGHAT and CDR2 FQDESV (reference sequence). V trimming: 4 bases; J trimming: 5 bases; junction bases outside the gene matches: 10. This CDR3 contains 15 residues. The CDR3 bases are TGTGCCAGCAGCTCCAGACAGGGTCGGAGTGAGACCCAGTACTTC. This translates into CASSSRQGRSETQYF.

This chain links TRBV19 with TRBJ2-1; D is tentatively TRBD1 or TRBD2 (5 bases each). Trimming cost V 4 bases and J 10 bases, with 11 bases left between them. CDR3 length: 12 amino acids. Germline V gene lookup returns CDR1 LNHDA and CDR2 SQIVND (reference sequence). In DNA, the CDR3 is TGTGCCAGTAGTAATCAGGGAGACGAGCAGTTCTTC. This translates into CASSNQGDEQFF. The variable domain in full, with the rest retrieved from reference TRBV19 and TRBJ2-1, is DGGITQSPKYLFRKEGQNVTLSCEQNLNHDAMYWYRQDPGQGLRLIYYSQIVNDFQKGDIAEGYSVSREKKESFPLTVTSAQKNPTAFYLCASSNQGDEQFFGPGTRLTVL.

The chain recombines TRBV5-1 with TRBJ2-5; TRBD2 aligns across 11 bases. Losses at the gene ends were 0 bases for V and 4 bases for J; bases not matched to a gene: 8. Germline CDR1 reads SGHRS; CDR2 reads YFSETQ. The CDR3 contains 17 residues. CDR3 nucleotides: TGCGCCAGCAGCTTGGTCGGGCTAGCGGGGGGAAGAGAGACCCAGTACTTC. It yields the protein CASSLVGLAGGRETQYF.

At least ten counts were recorded for this clonotype. CDR3 residues: CASSARVGEPEAFF. The DNA for the CDR3 is TGTGCCAGCAGTGCCCGGGTAGGCGAGCCTGAAGCTTTCTTT. V usage is TRBV6-2 or TRBV6-3 and J usage is TRBJ1-1; D unresolved. V was cut by 5 bases and J by 6 bases, with 16 bases left in between. The length of the CDR3 is 14 residues. Per the germline V gene, CDR1 is MNHEY and CDR2 is SVGEGT.

V and J are TRBV4-1 and TRBJ1-4; weak D call: TRBD1 (6 bases). Germline lookup yields CDR1 MGHRA and CDR2 YSYEKL. Trimming stripped 0 bases from V and 8 bases from J, with 10 bases between. The CDR3 sequence is 14 residues long. CDR3 sequence: CASSQEGGGEKLFF. The CDR3 coding sequence is TGCGCCAGCAGCCAAGAGGGGGGGGGCGAAAAACTGTTTTTT.

This clonotype was detected ten times or more. The J gene is TRBJ1-2, the V gene TRBV5-5, with D unresolved. The germline V gene encodes CDR1 SGHKS and CDR2 YYEKEE (reference sequence). V lost 4 bases and J 5 bases, leaving 18 bases between the germline ends. This CDR3 has 15 amino acids. The CDR3 protein is CASSGVGSTNYGYTF. The CDR3 DNA sequence: TGTGCCAGCAGCGGAGTGGGATCCACCAATTATGGCTACACCTTC.

V gene TRBV6-1 combines with J gene TRBJ1-1, with D uncertain. CDR3 length: 14 residues. Germline-derived CDR1 and CDR2 are MNHNS and SASEGT. V lost 5 bases and J lost 1, with 11 bases in between. CDR3 coding DNA: TGTGCCAGCAGTCACCGGGAAGAGAACACTGAAGCTTTCTTT. Translating it yields CASSHREENTEAFF.

V is TRBV5-6 and J is TRBJ1-1; TRBD1 agrees at 10 bases. Losses at the gene ends were 1 base for V and 6 bases for J; bases not matched to a gene: 18. The CDR3 extends over 19 amino acids. Germline V CDR1 and CDR2: SGHDT, YYEEEE. CDR3 amino acids: CASSLRRTGGVIRRAEAFF. Here the CDR3 DNA reads TGTGCCAGCAGCTTGAGGAGGACAGGGGGAGTTATCCGTCGCGCTGAAGCTTTCTTT.

There are a few counts of this clonotype. V gene TRBV20-1 combines with J gene TRBJ1-5, with TRBD1 as a possible D gene (5 bases). The ends were cut back, 3 bases at V and 6 bases at J, with 12 bases in the middle. Germline V lookup: CDR1 DFQATT, CDR2 SNEGSKA (reference sequence). This CDR3 comprises 13 residues. CDR3 nucleotide sequence: TGCAGTGCTAGTTCAGGGAACGGTCAGCCCCAGCATTTT. Translating it yields CSASSGNGQPQHF.

This clonotype was recorded a few times. The chain combines TRBV5-1 with TRBJ1-2, with no clear D. Germline V gene data show CDR1 as SGHRS and CDR2 as YFSETQ. Trimming removed 4 bases from V and 3 bases from J, with 16 bases in between. The CDR3 extends over 15 amino acids. In DNA, the CDR3 is TGCGCCAGCAGCCCTAGTGGGAGAGTTGACTATGGCTACACCTTC. It codes for CASSPSGRVDYGYTF.

This clonotype came up many times. The chain links TRBV6-1 to TRBJ1-2; 10 nucleotides agree with TRBD1. V gave up 6 bases and J gave up 4 bases; unmatched junction bases: 11. Germline CDR1 is MNHNS and CDR2 is SASEGT. The CDR3 loop spans 16 amino acids. The CDR3 loop is CASRSSPGQGFYGYTF. The CDR3 nucleotides read TGTGCCAGCAGGTCCTCGCCGGGACAGGGGTTCTATGGCTACACCTTC.

This clonotype was seen only a few times. This sequence joins TRBV28 and TRBJ1-1; possible D gene TRBD1, 5 bases. This CDR3 region has 15 residues. V was shortened by 5 bases and J by 6 bases, with 19 bases between the two germline ends. CDR1 is MDHEN and CDR2 is SYDVKM in the germline V gene. CDR3 coding DNA: TGTGCCAGCAGTCCGCAGGGAGGCAGGAGGGCTGAAGCTTTCTTT. This sequence encodes CASSPQGGRRAEAFF. The full variable domain, in which reference TRBV28 and TRBJ1-1 provide the parts outside the CDR3, is DVKVTQSSRYLVKRTGEKVFLECVQDMDHENMFWYRQDPGLGLRLIYFSYDVKMKEKGDIPEGYSVSREKKERFSLILESASTNQTSMYLCASSPQGGRRAEAFFGQGTRLTVV.

This clonotype was counted at least ten times. The junction differs from germline at one of its ends, possibly a read error. This chain connects TRBV5-1 to TRBJ1-1, with D possibly TRBD1 on 5 matching bases. The length of the CDR3 is 13 residues. Germline lookup yields CDR1 SGHRS and CDR2 YFSETQ. CDR3 protein: CASNLGTFTEAFF. The CDR3 nucleotides are TGCGCCAGCAACTTGGGGACCTTCACTGAAGCTTTCTTT.